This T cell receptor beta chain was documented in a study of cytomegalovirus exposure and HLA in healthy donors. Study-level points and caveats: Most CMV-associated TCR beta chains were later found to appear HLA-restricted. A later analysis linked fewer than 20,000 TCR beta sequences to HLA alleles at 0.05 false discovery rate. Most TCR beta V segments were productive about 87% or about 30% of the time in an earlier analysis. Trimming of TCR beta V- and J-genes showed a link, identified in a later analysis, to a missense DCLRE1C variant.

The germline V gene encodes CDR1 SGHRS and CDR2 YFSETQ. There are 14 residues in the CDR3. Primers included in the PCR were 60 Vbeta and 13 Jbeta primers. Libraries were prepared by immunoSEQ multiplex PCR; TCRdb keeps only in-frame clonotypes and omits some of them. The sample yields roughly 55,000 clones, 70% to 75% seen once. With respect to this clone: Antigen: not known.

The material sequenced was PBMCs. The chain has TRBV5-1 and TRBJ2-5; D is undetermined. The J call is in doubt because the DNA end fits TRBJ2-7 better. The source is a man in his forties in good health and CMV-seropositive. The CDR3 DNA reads TGCGCCAGCAGCTTCCAGGTAAGCTCCTACGAGCAGTACTTC. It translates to CASSFQVSSYEQYF.